This is a list of T cell receptor beta chains from one sample in a study of OX40 agonist ivuxolimab in advanced cancers. Profiled with immunoSEQ multiplex PCR; TCRdb holds only in-frame clones, not every one. Among roughly 14,000 clones listed, about four fifths were seen once. The sequencing here drew on CD4+ or CD8+ T cells sorted from blood, taken in a trial of the OX40 agonist ivuxolimab. The origin of the receptors is an adult with an advanced solid tumor such as melanoma, head and neck, liver or kidney cancer. CDR3s include the opening cysteine and the closing phenylalanine or tryptophan. A D gene is named only where the DNA matches it firmly. Clone size, where shown, is once, few, many, or a class for clones that have expanded.

TRBD1 | TRBJ1-5 | NA | TRBV2 | TGTGCCAGCACTCAGGGGGGTCTGGTCCAGCCCCAGCATTTT | CASTQGGLVQPQHF
TRBD1 | TRBJ2-2 | few | TRBV11-3 | TGTGCCAGCAGCTTAAGGGGGCGGAACGGGGAGCTGTTTTTT | CASSLRGRNGELFF
NA | TRBJ2-3 | NA | TRBV19 | TGTGCCAGTAGTCCGGGGGGCAGCTACACAGATACGCAGTATTTT | CASSPGGSYTDTQYF
NA | TRBJ2-7 | NA | TRBV19 | TGTGCCAGTAGTATGGAGGTCGGGACTTTTAACGAGCAGTACTTC | CASSMEVGTFNEQYF
NA | TRBJ2-5 | NA | TRBV7-3 | TGTGCCAGCAGCTTAGCCGGCGCAGCACAAGAGACCCAGTACTTC | CASSLAGAAQETQYF
TRBD1 | TRBJ1-3 | NA | TRBV12-5 | TGTGCTAGTGGTTTTGCCACAGGGGGCTTACTGAACACCATATATTTT | CASGFATGGLLNTIYF
NA | TRBJ2-4 | once | TRBV5-3 | TGTGCCAGAAGTCTGCTAGCCAAAAACATTCAGTACTTC | CARSLLAKNIQYF
NA | TRBJ1-1 | NA | TRBV28 | TGTGCCAGCAGCCTATTGAAGTACACTGACACTGAAGCTTTCTTT | CASSLLKYTDTEAFF
NA | TRBJ1-4 | NA | TRBV21-1 | TGTGCCAGCAGCAAAGGGCAGGGGCGGATTATTGAAAAACTGTTTTTT | CASSKGQGRIIEKLFF
TRBD1 | TRBJ1-1 | NA | TRBV5-1 | TGCGCCAGCAGCTCACAGGGGGCTAGGGAAGCTTTCTTT | CASSSQGAREAFF
NA | TRBJ1-1 | NA | TRBV7-9 | TGTGCCAGCAGCTTCGAGAGGAACACTGAAGCTTTCTTT | CASSFERNTEAFF
NA | TRBJ2-1 | NA | TRBV7-6 | TGTGCCAGCAGCTTAAGGGCGTCCGGCTGGAATGAGCAGTTCTTC | CASSLRASGWNEQFF
NA | TRBJ2-2 | NA | TRBV9 | TGTGCCAGCAGCACCCGAACTAGCCCCCGGGAGCTGTTTTTT | CASSTRTSPRELFF
TRBD2 | TRBJ2-3 | NA | TRBV6-4 | TGTGCCAGCAGTGACTCCGGGGGGGCCACAGATACGCAGTATTTT | CASSDSGGATDTQYF
NA | TRBJ2-7 | NA | TRBV13 | TGTGCCAGCAGCCTTACGTCCAGGACCTCTAACGAGCAGTACTTC | CASSLTSRTSNEQYF
TRBD2 | TRBJ2-7 | NA | TRBV6-1 | TGTGCCAGCAGTGAAGCGGTAAGCGGGAGGCCGCTCTTTTACGAGCAGTACTTC | CASSEAVSGRPLFYEQYF
NA | TRBJ1-4 | NA | TRBV11-2 | TGTGCCAGCAGCGGTGGGGAGGGTTTTGAAAAACTGTTTTTT | CASSGGEGFEKLFF
NA | TRBJ1-1 | NA | TRBV10-1 | TGCGCCAGCAGTGAGTCCCTAGGTTCGGCTGAAGCTTTCTTT | CASSESLGSAEAFF
TRBD1 | TRBJ2-7 | NA | TRBV27 | TGTGCCAGCAGTTTTCGGACAGGGATTGTCGAGCAGTACTTC | CASSFRTGIVEQYF
TRBD1 | TRBJ2-3 | NA | TRBV14 | TGTGCCAGCAGCTCCCGGGACAGCCTAGATACGCAGTATTTT | CASSSRDSLDTQYF
NA | TRBJ2-1 | NA | TRBV7-6 | TGTGCCAGCAGCTTAGTAGGAGGGGGTAATGAGCAGTTCTTC | CASSLVGGGNEQFF
NA | TRBJ2-2 | NA | TRBV4-2 | TGTGCCAGCAGCCAAGTCCCCAGTGCGAACACCGGGGAGCTGTTTTTT | CASSQVPSANTGELFF
NA | TRBJ2-2 | NA | TRBV6-4 | TGTGCCAGCAGTCCCCCCCCCTGGGGGGCGAACACCGGGGAGCTGTTTTTT | CASSPPPWGANTGELFF
NA | TRBJ2-7 | NA | TRBV7-9 | TGTGCCAGCAGCCCAGGGGGGCTTTACTACGAGCAGTACTTC | CASSPGGLYYEQYF
TRBD2 | TRBJ2-7 | NA | TRBV4-2 | TGTGCCAGCAGCCCCTCGAGCGGGGGGGCTTACGAGCAGTACTTC | CASSPSSGGAYEQYF
TRBD1 | TRBJ2-3 | NA | TRBV10-3 | TGTGCCTTTAGGACAGGGATGGAGGATACGCAGTATTTT | CAFRTGMEDTQYF
NA | TRBJ2-7 | NA | TRBV11-2 | TGTGCCAGCAGTCCACCGGGCCTTGGGACGGGCGAGCAGTACTTC | CASSPPGLGTGEQYF
TRBD2 | TRBJ2-1 | NA | TRBV27 | TGTGCCAGCAGGGAAGAAGCGGGATCCCTTTACAATGAGCAGTTCTTC | CASREEAGSLYNEQFF
TRBD1 | TRBJ2-1 | NA | TRBV9 | TGTGCCAGCAGCGGGGGGGACAGGGAATACAATGAGCAGTTCTTC | CASSGGDREYNEQFF
NA | TRBJ1-1 | few | TRBV5-3 | TGTGCCAGGCTGAACACTGAAGCTTTCTTT | CARLNTEAFF
NA | TRBJ1-4 | NA | TRBV11-3 | TGTGCCAGCCGTACCCTCCCGACCTCTCGAGCTAATGAAAAACTGTTTTTT | CASRTLPTSRANEKLFF
TRBD1 | TRBJ2-1 | NA | TRBV5-4 | TGTGCCAGCAGCTTGGATGGGACAGACATCAATGAGCAGTTCTTC | CASSLDGTDINEQFF
NA | TRBJ2-1 | NA | TRBV27 | TGTGCCAGCAGTTTGGGGGAAAGCGTCAATGAGCAGTTCTTC | CASSLGESVNEQFF
NA | TRBJ2-1 | NA | TRBV19 | TGTGCCAGTAGTATGTTAGCGGCCAATGAGCAGTTCTTC | CASSMLAANEQFF
TRBD1 | TRBJ1-5 | NA | TRBV27 | TGTGCCAGCAGTTTATATCGGACAGGGGGCAATCAGCCCCAGCATTTT | CASSLYRTGGNQPQHF
NA | TRBJ2-7 | NA | TRBV9 | TGTGCCAGCAGCGTAGGAGGGAGCGTCTCCTACGAGCAGTACTTC | CASSVGGSVSYEQYF
NA | TRBJ2-7 | NA | TRBV7-6 | TGTGCCAGCAGCTTAGGGGGAGGGACAGGACTCTACGAGCAGTACTTC | CASSLGGGTGLYEQYF
TRBD2 | TRBJ2-1 | NA | TRBV7-9 | TGTGCCAGCAGCTCCCGAGCGGGGGCCACCTACAATGAGCAGTTCTTC | CASSSRAGATYNEQFF
NA | TRBJ2-1 | NA | TRBV5-1 | TGCGCCAGCAGCCTATACAATGAGCAGTTCTTC | CASSLYNEQFF
NA | TRBJ2-4 | NA | TRBV27 | TGTGCCAGCAGTTTAGAACCCCGGGACATTCAGTACTTC | CASSLEPRDIQYF
TRBD1 | TRBJ2-3 | few | TRBV6-5 | TGTGCCAGCAGTTACTCCGAGGACAGGGGCCTAGATACGCAGTATTTT | CASSYSEDRGLDTQYF
NA | TRBJ1-1 | few | TRBV6-1 | TGTGCCAGCAGTCTGTTTCAGGGATTTGAAGCTTTCTTT | CASSLFQGFEAFF
NA | TRBJ2-1 | NA | TRBV7-9 | TGTGCCAACCCCAGCGGGCTCAGCGGTTACAATGAGCAGTTCTTC | CANPSGLSGYNEQFF
NA | TRBJ2-5 | NA | TRBV6-6 | TGTGCCAGCAGTTTCTCGGGGGTGGCGGGTAAAGAGACCCAGTACTTC | CASSFSGVAGKETQYF
TRBD2 | TRBJ2-7 | NA | TRBV28 | TGTGCCAGCAGTTTTCCGGGACTAGCGGAGCAGTACTTC | CASSFPGLAEQYF
NA | TRBJ2-7 | few | TRBV6-1 | TGTGCCAGCAGTGGAACGACACTTTACGAGCAGTACTTC | CASSGTTLYEQYF
NA | TRBJ1-1 | NA | TRBV25-1 | TGTGCCAGCAGTGATCAGCCTTGGGCTTCGGTCACTGAAGCTTTCTTT | CASSDQPWASVTEAFF
NA | TRBJ1-6 | NA | TRBV30 | TGTGCCTGGAGTCCGAGACAGTCTAGCTCCTATAATTCACCCCTCCACTTT | CAWSPRQSSSYNSPLHF
TRBD2 | TRBJ2-6 | NA | TRBV15 | TGTGCCACCAGCAGCGGACTAGCTTACGACTCTGGGGCCAACGTCCTGACTTTC | CATSSGLAYDSGANVLTF
NA | TRBJ2-7 | few | TRBV6-1 | TGTGCCTCTCTGGGCGCAAACTCCTACGAGCAGTACTTC | CASLGANSYEQYF
NA | TRBJ2-5 | once | TRBV27 | TGTGCCAGCAGTTACGGACTAACCGCTCAAGAGACCCAGTACTTC | CASSYGLTAQETQYF
NA | TRBJ1-2 | NA | TRBV29-1 | TGCAGCGTTGAAGATCAGGGTTTGGAGGGTGGCTACACCTTC | CSVEDQGLEGGYTF
NA | TRBJ2-5 | NA | TRBV27 | TGTGCCAGCAGTTTTAGGGAGACCCAGTACTTC | CASSFRETQYF
NA | TRBJ1-2 | NA | TRBV5-1 | TGCGCCAGCAGCCCTGGCCTTGACAGGAGCTATGGCTACACCTTC | CASSPGLDRSYGYTF
NA | TRBJ1-4 | large | TRBV4-2 | TGTGCCAGCAGCCCCCTGGGTGAAAAACTGTTTTTT | CASSPLGEKLFF
TRBD2 | TRBJ2-1 | NA | TRBV19 | TGTGCCAGTAGTATAGTCGGGACTAGCGGGAGCTCCTACAATGAGCAGTTCTTC | CASSIVGTSGSSYNEQFF
NA | TRBJ1-5 | NA | TRBV7-9 | TGTGCCAGCAGCCCGGGTGGGGGGCGCAATCAGCCCCAGCATTTT | CASSPGGGRNQPQHF
NA | TRBJ2-7 | NA | TRBV19 | TGTGCCAGTAGTATGCGGGCCAACTCCTACGAGCAGTACTTC | CASSMRANSYEQYF
NA | TRBJ2-7 | once | TRBV9 | TGTGCCAGCAGCGTAGAGGGCGAAACCTACGAGCAGTACTTC | CASSVEGETYEQYF
NA | TRBJ2-1 | NA | TRBV11-3 | TGTGCCAGCAGCTTAGATCAGGGAGACAATGAGCAGTTCTTC | CASSLDQGDNEQFF